Shown below are 19 T cell receptor beta chains from a single sample sequenced in a study of T-cell memory formation after mild COVID-19. MiXCR, applied by TCRdb to the 5' RACE reads, yields one record per CDR3 protein. Found here are approximately 82,000 distinct CDR3 sequences, 9.5% to 15% of them singletons; the top ten hold 40% to 45%. The sample comprised PBMCs or a T cell subset sorted from them (not recorded which). These receptors were obtained from a young man who had mild COVID-19 (a few samples of this study predate the infection). Cell type and time point are not known.

This clonotype was observed a few times. The chain is built from TRBV4-1 and TRBJ1-6, with D possibly TRBD1 on 6 matching bases. Germline CDR1 reads MGHRA; CDR2 reads YSYEKL. Trimming stripped 4 bases from V and 19 bases from J, with 20 bases between. The CDR3 is 13 residues long. The CDR3 DNA is TGCGCCAGCAGCCCCCCGGGACAATTAGAGCGTCACTTT. This gives the protein CASSPPGQLERHF.

The sample holds many counts of this clonotype. The genes are TRBV4-3 and TRBJ1-4, with D unclear. V shed 0 bases and J shed 14 bases, with 16 bases lying between them. CDR3 length: 14 residues. Germline loops: CDR1 LGHNA, CDR2 YSLEER. The CDR3 is CASSQDLLIGRLFF. The CDR3, as DNA: TGCGCCAGCAGCCAAGACCTTCTTATAGGGAGGCTGTTTTTT.

The rearrangement links TRBV15 to TRBJ2-5, with TRBD1 identical over 8 bases. Germline-derived CDR1 and CDR2 are LNHNV and YYDKDF (reference sequence). V dropped 0 bases and J dropped 5; count of bases not matched to a gene: 8. The CDR3 runs 16 residues. The CDR3 sequence: CATSRDSGGAGETQYF. DNA for the CDR3: TGTGCCACCAGCAGAGATTCAGGGGGCGCCGGGGAGACCCAGTACTTC.

Comment on this clonotype: An end of the junction differs from the germline gene, which may be a read error. This chain connects TRBV7-8 to TRBJ2-7; TRBD1 might be the D (5 bases). The CDR3 totals 12 residues. Germline CDR1 and CDR2: SGHVS and FQNEAQ. CDR3 in DNA: TGTGCCAGCACCCCAGACGCGACAGAGCAGGACTTC. This encodes CASTPDATEQDF. The whole variable domain, remainder taken from reference TRBV7-8 and TRBJ2-7, is GAGVSQSPRYKVAKRGQDVALRCDPISGHVSLFWYQQALGQGPEFLTYFQNEAQLDKSGLPSDRFFAERPEGSVSTLKIQRTQQEDSAVYLCASTPDATEQDFGPGTRLTVT.

CDR3 sequence: CASSFGQGYRNEQFF. CDR3 nucleotide sequence: TGTGCCAGCAGCTTTGGGCAGGGGTATAGAAATGAGCAGTTCTTC. The rearrangement joins TRBV5-5 to TRBJ2-1, with D maybe TRBD1 (6 bases). V dropped 2 bases and J dropped 7 bases, with 16 bases sitting between them. The CDR3 spans 15 residues. The germline V gene encodes CDR1 SGHKS and CDR2 YYEKEE (reference sequence).

There are a few counts of this clonotype. This chain uses TRBV12-3 or TRBV12-4 with TRBJ1-2; 8 bases are a match to TRBD1. The V gene end was trimmed by 6 bases and the J gene end by 5 bases; junction bases not matched to a gene: 11. This CDR3 has 15 amino acids. CDR3 region: CASRGADRGMYGYTF. Here the CDR3 DNA reads TGTGCCAGCAGAGGAGCCGACAGGGGAATGTATGGCTACACCTTC.

This clonotype is labeled medium-sized. The rearrangement joins TRBV14 to TRBJ2-7; D is unresolved. Germline V gene data show CDR1 as SGHDN and CDR2 as FVKESK. Trimming removed 3 bases at V and 0 bases at J, with 3 bases between. This CDR3 spans 12 amino acids. The chain's CDR3 is CASSHSSYEQYV. CDR3 nucleotide sequence: TGTGCCAGCAGCCATAGCTCCTACGAGCAGTACGTC.

In its sample, this clonotype was seen a few times. V is TRBV5-5 and J is TRBJ2-7; the D gene is possibly TRBD1 (6 bases). The CDR3 is made up of 14 amino acids. Between the trimmed V and J ends, which lost 4 bases and 1 base, there was a span of 12 bases. The germline gives CDR1 SGHKS, CDR2 YYEKEE (reference sequence). The CDR3 loop reads CASSAAGASYEQYV. CDR3 sequence (DNA): TGTGCCAGCAGCGCCGCAGGGGCTTCCTACGAGCAGTACGTC.

This clonotype was seen a few times. The chain employs TRBV5-6 and TRBJ1-5; D not certain. V lost 3 bases, J lost 2 bases, and 18 bases lay in between. The CDR3 sequence is 17 residues long. CDR1 is SGHDT and CDR2 is YYEEEE in the germline V gene. In nucleotides, the CDR3 is TGTGCCAGCAGCTCCCTGGTAGGAGAGGGCGGCAATCAGCCCCAGCATTTT. As protein: CASSSLVGEGGNQPQHF. Full variable domain (missing parts from reference TRBV5-6 and TRBJ1-5): DAGVTQSPTHLIKTRGQQVTLRCSPKSGHDTVSWYQQALGQGPQFIFQYYEEEERQRGNFPDRFSGHQFPNYSSELNVNALLLGDSALYLCASSSLVGEGGNQPQHFGDGTRLSIL.

The rearrangement joins TRBV6-6 to TRBJ2-5, with 7 nucleotides matching TRBD2. Germline CDR1 and CDR2: MNHNY and SVGAGI (reference sequence). The CDR3 spans 16 residues. The V gene end was trimmed by 9 bases and the J gene end by 2 bases; junction bases not matched to a gene: 15. In nucleotides, the CDR3 is TGTGCCAGTAGCTGGACTAGTTTTGGCCGACAAGAGACCCAGTACTTC. Translation gives CASSWTSFGRQETQYF.

The rearrangement uses TRBV7-6 and TRBJ1-1; 7 nucleotides agree with TRBD1. The CDR3 is made up of 16 amino acids. Germline loops: CDR1 SGHVS, CDR2 FNYEAQ. J gave up 1 base and V 5 bases, and 10 bases lay outside the gene matches. The CDR3 region has the DNA TGTGCCAGCAGCGTGCGGGTAGGACAGGCGAACACTGAAGCTTTCTTT. Amino acid sequence: CASSVRVGQANTEAFF.

The chain uses TRBV5-1 and TRBJ2-1; 13 bases align to TRBD2. The CDR3 spans 17 residues. The germline V gene encodes CDR1 SGHRS and CDR2 YFSETQ. Trimming at V came to 4 bases and at J to 6 bases, leaving 10 bases not matched to a gene. CDR3 sequence: CASSPAGTSGTSNEQFF. The CDR3 DNA is TGCGCCAGCAGCCCTGCCGGGACTAGCGGGACGTCCAATGAGCAGTTCTTC. Full variable domain (rest looked up from reference TRBV5-1 and TRBJ2-1): KAGVTQTPRYLIKTRGQQVTLSCSPISGHRSVSWYQQTPGQGLQFLFEYFSETQRNKGNFPGRFSGRQFSNSRSEMNVSTLELGDSALYLCASSPAGTSGTSNEQFFGPGTRLTVL.

This rearrangement joins TRBV11-1 to TRBJ1-5; D perhaps matches TRBD1 (6 bases). Germline lookup yields CDR1 SGHAT and CDR2 FQDESV (reference sequence). V lost 4 bases and J lost 1, with 14 bases in between. The CDR3 is 16 amino acids. CDR3 residues: CASSYEGVVSNQPQHF. The CDR3 nucleotides are TGTGCCAGCAGCTACGAGGGGGTGGTGAGCAATCAGCCCCAGCATTTT.

Only one count was recorded for this clonotype. The chain links TRBV7-6 to TRBJ2-1; 12 bases are shared with TRBD1. There are 16 residues in the CDR3. J was trimmed by 7 bases and V by 1 base; bases with no gene match: 5. Per the germline V gene, CDR1 is SGHVS and CDR2 is FNYEAQ. The CDR3 DNA sequence: TGTGCCAGCAGCTTAGGCGGGACAGGGGGCTGGAATGAGCAGTTCTTC. Amino acids: CASSLGGTGGWNEQFF.

The rearrangement uses TRBV20-1 and TRBJ2-7; the D gene is possibly TRBD2 (7 bases). With 5 bases removed from V and 5 bases from J, the gap between germline ends came to 19 bases. The germline CDR1 and CDR2 sequences are DFQATT and SNEGSKA (reference sequence). CDR3 length: 14 amino acids. The CDR3 region is CSAWKGGAFDEQYF. The CDR3 DNA reads TGCAGTGCTTGGAAAGGGGGGGCGTTCGACGAGCAGTACTTC.

The J gene is TRBJ2-3, the V gene TRBV2; no clear D. This CDR3 is 14 amino acids long. Germline assignment: CDR1 SNHLY and CDR2 FYNNEI. V lost 8 bases to trimming and J lost 0 bases, with 12 bases between them. CDR3 region: CASPQPPSTDTQYF. The CDR3 DNA is TGTGCCAGCCCCCAGCCCCCGAGCACAGATACGCAGTATTTT.

V usage is TRBV12-3 or TRBV12-4 and J usage is TRBJ2-6; TRBD1 is a possible D gene (8 bases). This CDR3 is 21 amino acids long. V was trimmed by 6 bases and J by 4 bases, leaving 31 bases between them. This CDR3 is CASSLGQGAIAGPGGANVLTF. CDR3 nucleotide sequence: TGTGCCAGCAGCCTCGGGCAGGGGGCAATAGCGGGTCCGGGAGGGGCCAACGTCCTGACTTTC.

This clonotype was found once. It may be a read error: a sequence one base away is much more abundant. The CDR3 coding sequence is TGCAGCGTTGGCCCCGGGACTAGCGGGGATGTGCAGTTCTTC. This gives the protein CSVGPGTSGDVQFF. The V and J genes are TRBV29-1 and TRBJ2-1, with TRBD2 matching 13 bases. V lost 4 bases and J lost 12; bases outside the gene matches: 9. CDR1 and CDR2 (germline): SQVTM, ANQGSEA. The CDR3 consists of 14 residues.

This sequence joins TRBV12-3 or TRBV12-4 and TRBJ2-3; unclear D gene. Deletions cut 6 bases from V and 1 base from J, with 11 bases between. The CDR3 contains 14 residues. This CDR3 is CASSLRVGTDTQYF. The CDR3 DNA sequence: TGTGCCAGCAGCCTTAGGGTCGGCACAGATACGCAGTATTTT.